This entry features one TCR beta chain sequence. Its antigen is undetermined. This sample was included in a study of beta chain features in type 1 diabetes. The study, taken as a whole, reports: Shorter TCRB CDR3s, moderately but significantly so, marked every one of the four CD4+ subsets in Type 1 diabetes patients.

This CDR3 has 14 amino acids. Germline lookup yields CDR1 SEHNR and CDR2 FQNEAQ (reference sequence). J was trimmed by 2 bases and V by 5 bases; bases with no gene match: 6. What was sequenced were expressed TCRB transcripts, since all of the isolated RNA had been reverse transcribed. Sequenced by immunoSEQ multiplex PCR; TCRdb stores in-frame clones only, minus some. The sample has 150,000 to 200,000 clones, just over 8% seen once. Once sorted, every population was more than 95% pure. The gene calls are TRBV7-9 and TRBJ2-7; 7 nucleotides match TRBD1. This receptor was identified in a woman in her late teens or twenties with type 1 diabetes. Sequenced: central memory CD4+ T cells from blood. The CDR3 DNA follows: TGTGCCAGCAGCCCCCCAGGGGGAACCTACGAGCAGTACTTC. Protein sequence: CASSPPGGTYEQYF.